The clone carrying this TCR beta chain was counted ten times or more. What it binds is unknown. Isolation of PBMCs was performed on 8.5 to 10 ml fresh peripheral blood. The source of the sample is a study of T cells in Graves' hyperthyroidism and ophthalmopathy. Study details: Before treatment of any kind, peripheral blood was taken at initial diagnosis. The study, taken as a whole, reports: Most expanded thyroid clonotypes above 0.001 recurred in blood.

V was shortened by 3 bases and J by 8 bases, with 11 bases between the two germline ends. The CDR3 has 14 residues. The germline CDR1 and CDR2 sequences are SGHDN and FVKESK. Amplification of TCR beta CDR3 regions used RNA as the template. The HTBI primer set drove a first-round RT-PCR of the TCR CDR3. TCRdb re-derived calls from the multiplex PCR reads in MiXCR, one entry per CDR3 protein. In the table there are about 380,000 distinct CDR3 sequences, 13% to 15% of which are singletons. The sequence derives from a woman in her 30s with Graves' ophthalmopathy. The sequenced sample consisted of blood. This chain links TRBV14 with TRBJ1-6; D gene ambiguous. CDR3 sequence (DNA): TGTGCCAGCAGCCAGGGTTACAACCATTCACCCCTCCACTTT. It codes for CASSQGYNHSPLHF. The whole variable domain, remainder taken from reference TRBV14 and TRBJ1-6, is EAGVTQFPSHSVIEKGQTVTLRCDPISGHDNLYWYRRVMGKEIKFLLHFVKESKQDESGMPNNRFLAERTGGTYSTLKVQPAELEDSGVYFCASSQGYNHSPLHFGNGTRLTVT.